This TCR beta chain comes out of a study of tumor-infiltrating lymphocytes in oesophageal squamous cell carcinoma. TCRdb recomputed calls from the PCR reads with MiXCR, one row per CDR3 protein. The profile shows under 20,000 distinct CDR3 sequences, 50% of them singletons. The CDR3 is 12 amino acids. Germline V CDR1 and CDR2: SEHNR, FQNEAQ (reference sequence). V trimming: 3 bases; J trimming: 7 bases; junction bases outside the gene matches: 0. The sample comprised esophageal tumor tissue. This sequence originates from a male donor with esophageal squamous cell carcinoma. This chain uses TRBV7-9 with TRBJ2-4, with 7 bases aligning to TRBD1. The DNA for the CDR3 is TGTGCCAGCAGCTTGACAGGGAACATTCAGTACTTC. The encoded protein is CASSLTGNIQYF.